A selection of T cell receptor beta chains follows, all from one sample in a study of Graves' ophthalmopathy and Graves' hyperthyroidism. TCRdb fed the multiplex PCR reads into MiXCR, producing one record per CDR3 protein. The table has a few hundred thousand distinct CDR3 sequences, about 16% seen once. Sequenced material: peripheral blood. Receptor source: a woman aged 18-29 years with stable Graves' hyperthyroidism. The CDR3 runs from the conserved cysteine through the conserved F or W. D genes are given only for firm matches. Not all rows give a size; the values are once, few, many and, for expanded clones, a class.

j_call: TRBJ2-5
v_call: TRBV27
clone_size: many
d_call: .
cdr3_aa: CASSPGLSLGETQYF
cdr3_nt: TGTGCCAGCAGCCCGGGACTCTCCTTGGGGGAGACCCAGTACTTC

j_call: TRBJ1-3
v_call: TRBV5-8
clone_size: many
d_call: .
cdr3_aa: CASSETGSSGNTIYF
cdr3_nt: TGTGCCAGCAGCGAGACAGGCAGCTCTGGAAACACCATATATTTT

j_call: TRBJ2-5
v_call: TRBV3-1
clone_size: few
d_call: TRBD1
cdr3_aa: CASKPRGQETQYF
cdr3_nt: TGTGCCAGCAAACCCAGGGGGCAAGAGACCCAGTACTTC

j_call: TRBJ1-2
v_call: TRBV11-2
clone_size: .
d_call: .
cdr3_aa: CASSLVSRGGYTF
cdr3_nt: TGTGCCAGCAGCTTAGTCAGCCGGGGTGGTTACACCTTC

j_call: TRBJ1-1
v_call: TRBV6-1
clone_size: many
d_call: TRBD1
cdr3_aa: CASSVDRVRVTEAFF
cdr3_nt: TGTGCCAGCAGTGTGGACAGGGTAAGAGTCACTGAAGCTTTCTTT

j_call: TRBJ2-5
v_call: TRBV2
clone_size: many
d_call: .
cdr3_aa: CASSELTVQETQYF
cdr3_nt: TGTGCCAGCAGTGAATTAACAGTCCAAGAGACCCAGTACTTC

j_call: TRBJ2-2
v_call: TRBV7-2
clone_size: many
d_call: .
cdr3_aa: CASSLTGSHGRELFF
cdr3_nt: TGTGCCAGCAGCTTAACAGGGAGCCACGGACGGGAGCTGTTTTTT

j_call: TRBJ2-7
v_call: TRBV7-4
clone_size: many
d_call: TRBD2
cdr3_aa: CASSPQRRASGVTYEQYF
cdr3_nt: TGTGCCAGCAGCCCCCAACGCCGGGCTAGCGGGGTGACCTACGAGCAGTACTTC

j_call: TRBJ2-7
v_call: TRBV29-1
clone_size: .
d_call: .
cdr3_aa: CSAGGTDRAEQYF
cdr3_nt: TGCAGCGCTGGAGGGACAGACCGTGCGGAGCAGTACTTC

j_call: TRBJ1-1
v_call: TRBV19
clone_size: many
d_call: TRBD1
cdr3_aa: CASRPRTGTEAFF
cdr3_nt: TGTGCCAGTAGACCCCGGACAGGCACTGAAGCTTTCTTT

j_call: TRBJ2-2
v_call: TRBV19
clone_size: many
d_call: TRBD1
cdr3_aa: CASRIPGQLITGELFF
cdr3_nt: TGTGCCAGTAGGATCCCGGGACAGCTTATCACCGGGGAGCTGTTTTTT

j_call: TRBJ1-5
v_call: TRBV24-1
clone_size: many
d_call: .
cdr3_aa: CATAPSGYSNQPQHF
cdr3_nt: TGTGCCACCGCTCCGTCGGGTTATAGCAATCAGCCCCAGCATTTT

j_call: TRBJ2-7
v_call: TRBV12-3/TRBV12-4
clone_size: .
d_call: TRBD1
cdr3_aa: CANSTWDRGLNEQYF
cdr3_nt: TGTGCCAACTCAACTTGGGACAGGGGGCTAAACGAGCAGTACTTC

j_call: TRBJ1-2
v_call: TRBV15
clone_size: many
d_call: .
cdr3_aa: CATSSGAGVNNYGYTF
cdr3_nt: TGTGCCACCAGCAGTGGTGCAGGGGTAAATAACTATGGCTACACCTTC

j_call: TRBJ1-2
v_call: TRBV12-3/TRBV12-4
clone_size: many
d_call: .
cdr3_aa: CASSLATLRDGYTF
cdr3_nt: TGTGCCAGCAGTTTGGCAACGCTAAGAGATGGCTACACCTTC

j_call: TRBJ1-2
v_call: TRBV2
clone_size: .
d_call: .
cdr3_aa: CASSVQDGGYTF
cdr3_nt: TGTGCCAGCAGTGTCCAGGACGGGGGCTACACCTTC

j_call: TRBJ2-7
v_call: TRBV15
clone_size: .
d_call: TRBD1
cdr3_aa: CASSPGTAASSYEQYF
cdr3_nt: TGTGCCAGCTCGCCCGGGACAGCCGCATCCTCCTACGAGCAGTACTTC

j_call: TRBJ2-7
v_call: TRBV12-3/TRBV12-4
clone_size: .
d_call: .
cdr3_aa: CASGNDRNSYEQYF
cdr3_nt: TGTGCCAGCGGTAATGACAGGAACTCCTACGAGCAGTACTTC

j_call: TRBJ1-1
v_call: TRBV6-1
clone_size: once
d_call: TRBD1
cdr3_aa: CASSLGQETTEAFF
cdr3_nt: TGTGCCAGCAGCCTAGGACAGGAGACTACTGAAGCTTTCTTT

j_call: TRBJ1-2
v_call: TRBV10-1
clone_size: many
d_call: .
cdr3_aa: CASIDTPSVYGYTF
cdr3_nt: TGCGCCAGCATCGACACTCCCTCTGTGTATGGCTACACCTTC

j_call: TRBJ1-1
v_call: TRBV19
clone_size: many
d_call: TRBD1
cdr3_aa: CASSIQGGEAFF
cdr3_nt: TGTGCCAGTAGTATCCAGGGGGGTGAAGCTTTCTTT

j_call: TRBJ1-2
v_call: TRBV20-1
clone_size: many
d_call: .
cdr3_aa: CSARDTSDGYTF
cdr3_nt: TGCAGTGCTAGAGATACGTCGGATGGCTACACCTTC

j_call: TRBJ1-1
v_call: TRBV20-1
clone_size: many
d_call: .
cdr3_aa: CSARRPSTVNTEAFF
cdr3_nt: TGCAGTGCTAGACGGCCCTCTACAGTGAACACTGAAGCTTTCTTT